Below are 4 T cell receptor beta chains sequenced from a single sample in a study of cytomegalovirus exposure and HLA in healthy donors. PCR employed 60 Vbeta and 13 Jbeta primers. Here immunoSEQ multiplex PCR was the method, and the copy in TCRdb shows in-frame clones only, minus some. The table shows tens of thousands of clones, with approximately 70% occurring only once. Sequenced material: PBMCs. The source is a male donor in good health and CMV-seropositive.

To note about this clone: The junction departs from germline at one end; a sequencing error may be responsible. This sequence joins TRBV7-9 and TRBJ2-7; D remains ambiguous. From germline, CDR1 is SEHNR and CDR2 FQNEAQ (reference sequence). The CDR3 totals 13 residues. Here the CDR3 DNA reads TGTTCCAGCAGCTTAGGCGGCTCCTACGAGCAGTACTTC. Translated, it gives CSSSLGGSYEQYF. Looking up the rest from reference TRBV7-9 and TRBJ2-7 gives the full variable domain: DTGVSQNPRHKITKRGQNVTFRCDPISEHNRLYWYRQTLGQGPEFLTYFQNEAQLEKSRLLSDRFSAERPKGSFSTLEIQRTEQGDSAMYLCSSSLGGSYEQYFGPGTRLTVT.

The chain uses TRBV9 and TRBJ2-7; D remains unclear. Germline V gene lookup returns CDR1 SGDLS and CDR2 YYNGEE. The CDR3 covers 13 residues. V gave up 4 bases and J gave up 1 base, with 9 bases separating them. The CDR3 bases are TGTGCCAGCAGCCCCCCCGTGTCCTACGAGCAGTACTTC. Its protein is CASSPPVSYEQYF.

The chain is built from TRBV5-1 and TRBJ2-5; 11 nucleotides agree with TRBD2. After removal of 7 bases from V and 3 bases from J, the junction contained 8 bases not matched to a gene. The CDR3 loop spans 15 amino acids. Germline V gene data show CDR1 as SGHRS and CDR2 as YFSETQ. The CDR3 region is CASSSHSGGEETQYF. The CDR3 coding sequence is TGCGCCAGCTCCTCCCATAGCGGGGGGGAAGAGACCCAGTACTTC.

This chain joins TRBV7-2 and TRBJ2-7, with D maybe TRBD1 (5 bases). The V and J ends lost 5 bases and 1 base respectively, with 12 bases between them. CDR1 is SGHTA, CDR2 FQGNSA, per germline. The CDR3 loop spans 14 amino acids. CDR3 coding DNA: TGTGCCAGCAGCCGACCCCAGGGATCCTACGAGCAGTACTTC. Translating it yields CASSRPQGSYEQYF.